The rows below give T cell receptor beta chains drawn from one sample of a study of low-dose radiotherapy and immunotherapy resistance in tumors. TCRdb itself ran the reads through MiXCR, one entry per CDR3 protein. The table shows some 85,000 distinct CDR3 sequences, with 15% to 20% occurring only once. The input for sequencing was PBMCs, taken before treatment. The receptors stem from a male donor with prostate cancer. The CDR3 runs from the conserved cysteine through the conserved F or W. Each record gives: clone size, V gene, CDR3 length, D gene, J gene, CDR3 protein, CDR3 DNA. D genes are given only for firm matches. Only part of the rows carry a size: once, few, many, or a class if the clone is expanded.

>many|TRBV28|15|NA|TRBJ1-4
CASSASRDRGVRLFF
TGTGCCAGCAGTGCGTCCCGGGACCGGGGGGTAAGACTGTTTTTT
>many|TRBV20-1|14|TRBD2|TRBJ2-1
CSARVAGTYYEQFF
TGCAGTGCTAGAGTAGCGGGGACGTACTATGAGCAGTTCTTC
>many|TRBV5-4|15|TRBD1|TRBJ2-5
CASRRQGAPTETQYF
TGTGCCAGCAGACGACAGGGGGCGCCTACGGAGACCCAGTACTTC
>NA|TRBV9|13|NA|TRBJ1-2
CASSPEGVYGYTF
TGTGCCAGCAGCCCCGAGGGGGTCTATGGCTACACCTTC
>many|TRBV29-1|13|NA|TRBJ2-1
CSVGNRRNNEQFF
TGCAGCGTTGGGAATAGGCGGAACAATGAGCAGTTCTTC
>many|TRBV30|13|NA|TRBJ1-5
CAWSANGNQPQHF
TGTGCCTGGAGTGCGAATGGCAATCAGCCCCAGCATTTT
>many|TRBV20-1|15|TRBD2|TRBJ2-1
CSARVPSGKAHEQFF
TGCAGTGCTAGAGTGCCTAGCGGAAAAGCCCATGAGCAGTTCTTC
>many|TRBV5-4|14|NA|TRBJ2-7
CASSLGGRTYEQYF
TGTGCCAGCAGCTTGGGGGGCAGGACCTACGAGCAGTACTTC
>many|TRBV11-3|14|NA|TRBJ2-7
CASSHRDGNYEQYF
TGTGCCAGCAGTCACCGGGACGGCAATTACGAGCAGTACTTC
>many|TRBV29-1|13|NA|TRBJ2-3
CSVDVSSTDTQYF
TGCAGCGTTGATGTGTCGAGCACAGATACGCAGTATTTT
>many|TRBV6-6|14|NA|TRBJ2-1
CASSYLGGDNEQFF
TGTGCCAGCAGTTACTTGGGCGGAGACAATGAGCAGTTCTTC
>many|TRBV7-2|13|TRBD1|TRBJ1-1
CASSLTTGAEAFF
TGTGCCAGCAGCTTAACGACAGGGGCTGAAGCTTTCTTT
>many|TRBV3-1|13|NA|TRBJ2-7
CASSRGGTYEQYF
TGTGCCAGCAGCCGCGGAGGCACCTACGAGCAGTACTTC
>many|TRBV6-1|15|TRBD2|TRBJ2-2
CASSPAGGWIGELFF
TGTGCCAGCAGTCCAGCGGGAGGGTGGATCGGGGAGCTGTTTTTT
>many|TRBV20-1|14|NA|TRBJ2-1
CSASGGLVYNEQFF
TGCAGTGCTAGCGGGGGTCTCGTCTACAATGAGCAGTTCTTC
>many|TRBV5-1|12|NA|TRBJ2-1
CASSLDVNEQFF
TGCGCCAGCAGCTTGGACGTTAATGAGCAGTTCTTC
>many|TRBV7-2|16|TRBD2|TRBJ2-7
CASSLTGTSGGREQYF
TGTGCCAGCAGCCTGACCGGGACTAGCGGGGGTCGCGAGCAGTACTTC
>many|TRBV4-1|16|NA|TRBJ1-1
CASSQDGRAQHTEAFF
TGCGCCAGCAGCCAAGATGGTCGGGCTCAACACACTGAAGCTTTCTTT
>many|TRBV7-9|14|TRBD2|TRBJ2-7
CASSFGGIGAEQYF
TGTGCCAGCAGCTTCGGGGGGATAGGCGCCGAGCAGTACTTC
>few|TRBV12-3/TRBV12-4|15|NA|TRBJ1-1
CASTPGGGRDTEAFF
TGTGCCAGCACCCCCGGGGGGGGGAGGGACACTGAAGCTTTCTTT
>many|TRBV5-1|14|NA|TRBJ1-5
CASSLAGGTQPQHF
TGCGCCAGCAGCTTGGCGGGGGGGACTCAGCCCCAGCATTTT
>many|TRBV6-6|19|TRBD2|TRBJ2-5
CASSYKGLAAYWYQETQYF
TGTGCCAGCAGTTACAAGGGACTAGCGGCGTATTGGTACCAAGAGACCCAGTACTTC
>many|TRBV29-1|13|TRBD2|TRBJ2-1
CSVEDSAGGHKFF
TGCAGCGTTGAAGATAGTGCGGGGGGCCACAAGTTCTTC
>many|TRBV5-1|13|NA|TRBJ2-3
CATGARGFDTQYF
TGCGCCACCGGGGCCCGGGGGTTCGATACGCAGTATTTT
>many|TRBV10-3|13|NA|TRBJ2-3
CASHGGPTDTQYF
TGTGCCAGCCACGGGGGACCCACAGATACGCAGTATTTT
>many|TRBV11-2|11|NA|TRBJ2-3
CASSNADTQYF
TGTGCCAGCTCCAATGCAGATACGCAGTATTTT
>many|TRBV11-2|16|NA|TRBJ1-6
CASSLEFGGGSSPLHF
TGTGCCAGCAGCTTAGAATTCGGGGGCGGGAGTTCACCCCTCCACTTT
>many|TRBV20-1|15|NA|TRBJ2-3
CRAQGGPGRTDTQYF
TGCAGAGCACAAGGCGGTCCGGGACGGACAGATACGCAGTATTTT
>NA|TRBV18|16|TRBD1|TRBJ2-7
CASSPLSTGAHYEQYF
TGTGCCAGCTCACCCCTCTCGACAGGGGCCCACTACGAGCAGTACTTC
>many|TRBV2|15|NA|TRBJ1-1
CASSELAGGAAEAFF
TGTGCCAGCAGTGAATTAGCAGGCGGAGCGGCTGAAGCTTTCTTT
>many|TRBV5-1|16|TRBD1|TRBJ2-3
CASSTQTGGRTDTQYF
TGCGCCAGCAGCACCCAGACAGGGGGACGGACAGATACGCAGTATTTT